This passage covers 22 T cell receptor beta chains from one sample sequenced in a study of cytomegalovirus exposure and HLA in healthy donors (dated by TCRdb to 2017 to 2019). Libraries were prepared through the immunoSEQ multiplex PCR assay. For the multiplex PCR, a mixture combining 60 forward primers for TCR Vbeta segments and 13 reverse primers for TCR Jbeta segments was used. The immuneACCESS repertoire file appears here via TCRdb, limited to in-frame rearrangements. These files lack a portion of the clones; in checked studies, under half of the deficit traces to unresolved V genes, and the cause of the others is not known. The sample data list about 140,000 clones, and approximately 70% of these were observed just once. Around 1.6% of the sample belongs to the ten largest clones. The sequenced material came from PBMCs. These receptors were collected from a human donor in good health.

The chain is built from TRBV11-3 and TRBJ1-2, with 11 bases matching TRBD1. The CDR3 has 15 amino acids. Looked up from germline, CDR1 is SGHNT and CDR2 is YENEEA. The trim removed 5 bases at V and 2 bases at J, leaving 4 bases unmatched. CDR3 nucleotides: TGTGCCAGCAGCCCCCGGACAGGGGGCAACTATGGCTACACCTTC. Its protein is CASSPRTGGNYGYTF.

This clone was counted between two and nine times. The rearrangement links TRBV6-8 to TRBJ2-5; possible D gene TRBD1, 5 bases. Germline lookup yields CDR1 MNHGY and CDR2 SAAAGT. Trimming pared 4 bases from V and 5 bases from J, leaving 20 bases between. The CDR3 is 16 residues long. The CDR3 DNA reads TGTGCCAGCAGTTCCGCAGGGCGGAGCTGTCGGGAGACCCAGTACTTC. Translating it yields CASSSAGRSCRETQYF.

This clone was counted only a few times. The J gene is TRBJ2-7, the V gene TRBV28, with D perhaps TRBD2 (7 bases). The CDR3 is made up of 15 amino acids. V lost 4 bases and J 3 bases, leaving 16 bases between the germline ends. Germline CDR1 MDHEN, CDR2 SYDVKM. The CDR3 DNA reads TGTGCCAGCAGTTCTGGGGGGGCGGGCTACTACGAGCAGTACTTC. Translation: CASSSGGAGYYEQYF.

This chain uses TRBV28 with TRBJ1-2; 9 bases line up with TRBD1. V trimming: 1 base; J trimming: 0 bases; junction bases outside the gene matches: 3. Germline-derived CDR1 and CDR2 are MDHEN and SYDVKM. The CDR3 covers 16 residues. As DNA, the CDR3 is TGTGCCAGCAGTTTATCGGGACAGGGCCCTAACTATGGCTACACCTTC. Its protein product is CASSLSGQGPNYGYTF.

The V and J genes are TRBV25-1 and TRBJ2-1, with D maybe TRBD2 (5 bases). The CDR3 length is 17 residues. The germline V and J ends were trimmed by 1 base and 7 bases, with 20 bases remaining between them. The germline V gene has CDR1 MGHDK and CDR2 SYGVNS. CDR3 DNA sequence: TGTGCCAGCAGTGAATGGACCGGGATGGGTAACACGAATGAGCAGTTCTTC. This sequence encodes CASSEWTGMGNTNEQFF. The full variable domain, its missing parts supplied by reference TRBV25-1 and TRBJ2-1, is EADIYQTPRYLVIGTGKKITLECSQTMGHDKMYWYQQDPGMELHLIHYSYGVNSTEKGDLSSESTVSRIRTEHFPLTLESARPSHTSQYLCASSEWTGMGNTNEQFFGPGTRLTVL.

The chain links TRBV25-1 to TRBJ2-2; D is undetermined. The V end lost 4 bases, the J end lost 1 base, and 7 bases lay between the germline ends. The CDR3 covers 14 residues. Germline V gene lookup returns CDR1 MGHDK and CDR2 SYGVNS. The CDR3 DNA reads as TGTGCCAGCAGTGCGCCAGTGAACACCGGGGAGCTGTTTTTT. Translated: CASSAPVNTGELFF.

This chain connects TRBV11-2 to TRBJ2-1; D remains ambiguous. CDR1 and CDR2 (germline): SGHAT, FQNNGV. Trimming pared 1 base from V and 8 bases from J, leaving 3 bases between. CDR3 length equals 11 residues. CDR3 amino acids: CASSLAYEQFF. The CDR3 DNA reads TGTGCCAGCAGCTTAGCCTATGAGCAGTTCTTC.

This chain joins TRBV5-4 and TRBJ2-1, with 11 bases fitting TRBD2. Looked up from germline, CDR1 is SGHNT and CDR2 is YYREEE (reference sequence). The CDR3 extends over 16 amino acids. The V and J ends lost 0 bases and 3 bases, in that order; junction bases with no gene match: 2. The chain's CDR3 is CASSLGGTSGYNEQFF. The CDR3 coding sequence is TGTGCCAGCAGCTTGGGGGGGACTAGCGGCTACAATGAGCAGTTCTTC.

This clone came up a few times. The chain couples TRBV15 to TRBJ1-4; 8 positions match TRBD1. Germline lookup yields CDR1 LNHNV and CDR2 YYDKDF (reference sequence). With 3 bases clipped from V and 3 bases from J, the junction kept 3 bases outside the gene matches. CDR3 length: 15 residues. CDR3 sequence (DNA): TGTGCCACCAGCAGGGACAGGGTGGCTAATGAAAAACTGTTTTTT. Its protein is CATSRDRVANEKLFF.

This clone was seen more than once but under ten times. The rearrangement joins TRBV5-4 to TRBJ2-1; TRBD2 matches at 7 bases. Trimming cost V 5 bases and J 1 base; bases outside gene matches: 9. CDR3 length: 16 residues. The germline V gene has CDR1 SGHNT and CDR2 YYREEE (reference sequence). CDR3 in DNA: TGTGCCAGCAGGCGGAGGGGTAGCGGGTCCTACAATGAGCAGTTCTTC. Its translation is CASRRRGSGSYNEQFF. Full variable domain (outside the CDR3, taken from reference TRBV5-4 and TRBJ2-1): ETGVTQSPTHLIKTRGQQVTLRCSSQSGHNTVSWYQQALGQGPQFIFQYYREEENGRGNFPPRFSGLQFPNYSSELNVNALELDDSALYLCASRRRGSGSYNEQFFGPGTRLTVL.

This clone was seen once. The CDR3 nucleotides are TGTGCCAGCTCACCACTACCGACGATGAGCGGGTCTAATGAAAAACTGTTTTTT. Translation: CASSPLPTMSGSNEKLFF. V usage is TRBV18 and J usage is TRBJ1-4; no firm D call. The length of the CDR3 is 18 residues. V was cut by 1 base and J by 3 bases, with 18 bases left in between. CDR1 KGHSH and CDR2 LQKENI come from the germline V gene.

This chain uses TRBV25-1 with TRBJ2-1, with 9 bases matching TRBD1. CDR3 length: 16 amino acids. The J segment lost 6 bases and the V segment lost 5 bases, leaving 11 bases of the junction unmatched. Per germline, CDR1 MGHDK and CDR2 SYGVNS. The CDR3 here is CASSLLWGTGFNEQFF. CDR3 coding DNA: TGTGCCAGCAGTCTCCTCTGGGGGACAGGGTTCAATGAGCAGTTCTTC.

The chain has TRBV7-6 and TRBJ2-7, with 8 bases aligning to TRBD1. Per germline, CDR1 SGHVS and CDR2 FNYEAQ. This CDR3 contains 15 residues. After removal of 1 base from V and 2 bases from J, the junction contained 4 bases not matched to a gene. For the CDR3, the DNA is TGTGCCAGCAGCTTAGAGAACAGGGGGACCTACGAGCAGTACTTC. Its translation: CASSLENRGTYEQYF.

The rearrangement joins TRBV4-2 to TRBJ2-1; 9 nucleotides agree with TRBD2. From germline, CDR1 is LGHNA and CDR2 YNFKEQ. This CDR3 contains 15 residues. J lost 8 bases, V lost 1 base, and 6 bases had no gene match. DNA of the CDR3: TGTGCCAGCAGCCAAGCGGCTAGCGGGACGTATGAGCAGTTCTTC. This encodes CASSQAASGTYEQFF.

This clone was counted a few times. The CDR3 sequence: CASAPGTGGLEQYF. In DNA, the CDR3 is TGTGCCAGCGCCCCCGGGACAGGGGGCCTCGAGCAGTACTTC. This chain links TRBV27 with TRBJ2-7, with 12 bases lining up with TRBD1. Germline lookup yields CDR1 MNHEY and CDR2 SMNVEV (reference sequence). After removal of 8 bases from V and 6 bases from J, the junction contained 8 bases not matched to a gene. The CDR3 is 14 residues long.

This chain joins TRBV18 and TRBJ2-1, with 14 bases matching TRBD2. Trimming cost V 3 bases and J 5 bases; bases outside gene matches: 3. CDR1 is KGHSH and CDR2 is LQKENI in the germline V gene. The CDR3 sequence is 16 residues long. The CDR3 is CASSPGLAGANNEQFF. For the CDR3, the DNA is TGTGCCAGCTCACCGGGACTAGCGGGAGCGAACAATGAGCAGTTCTTC.

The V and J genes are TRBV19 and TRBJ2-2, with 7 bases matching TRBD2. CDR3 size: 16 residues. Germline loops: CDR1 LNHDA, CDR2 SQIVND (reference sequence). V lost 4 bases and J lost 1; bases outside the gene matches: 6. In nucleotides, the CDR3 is TGTGCCAGTAGTACCTGGGACTACCAGAACACCGGGGAGCTGTTTTTT. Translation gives CASSTWDYQNTGELFF.

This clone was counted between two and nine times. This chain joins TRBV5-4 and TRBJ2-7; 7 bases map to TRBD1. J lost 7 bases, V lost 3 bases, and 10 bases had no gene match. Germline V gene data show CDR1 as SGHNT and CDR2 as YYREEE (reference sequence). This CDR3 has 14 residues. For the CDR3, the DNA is TGTGCCAGCAGCTCGGGACAGCCCCTCAAAGAGCAGTACTTC. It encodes CASSSGQPLKEQYF.

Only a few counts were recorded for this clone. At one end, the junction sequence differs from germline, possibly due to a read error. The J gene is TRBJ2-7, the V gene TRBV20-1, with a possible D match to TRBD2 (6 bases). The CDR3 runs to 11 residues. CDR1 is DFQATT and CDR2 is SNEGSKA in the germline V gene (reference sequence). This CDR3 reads CSAQLRGRLDF. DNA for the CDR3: TGCAGTGCCCAGCTGCGGGGTCGTTTGGACTTC.

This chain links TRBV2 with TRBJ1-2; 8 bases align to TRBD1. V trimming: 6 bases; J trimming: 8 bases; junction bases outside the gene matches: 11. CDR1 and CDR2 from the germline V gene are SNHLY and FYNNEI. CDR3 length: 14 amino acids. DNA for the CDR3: TGTGCCAGCAGGGATTGGACAGGGAGCGAGGGCTACACCTTC. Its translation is CASRDWTGSEGYTF.

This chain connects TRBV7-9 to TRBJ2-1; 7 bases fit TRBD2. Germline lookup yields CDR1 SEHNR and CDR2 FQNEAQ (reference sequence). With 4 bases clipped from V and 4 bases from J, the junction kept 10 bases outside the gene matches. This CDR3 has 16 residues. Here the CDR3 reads CASSSSTSRSYNEQFF. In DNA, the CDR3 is TGTGCCAGCAGCTCCTCGACTAGCAGATCATACAATGAGCAGTTCTTC.

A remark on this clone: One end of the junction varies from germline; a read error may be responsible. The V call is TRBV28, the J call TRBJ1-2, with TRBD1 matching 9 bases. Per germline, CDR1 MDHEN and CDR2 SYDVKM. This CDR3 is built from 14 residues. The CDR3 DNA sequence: TGTGCCAGCAGTCTCACAGGGGGCGCGAGGGGCTGCACCTTC. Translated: CASSLTGGARGCTF.